These 6 T cell receptor beta chains share one sample of origin, sequenced in a study of regulatory T cells in long-lasting Graves disease. Regarding time point: persistent/refractory GD, antithyroid drugs over 5 years with positive TRAb. Extracted RNA from PBMCs served as the source of the TCR library. Investigators prepared the TCR beta libraries by applying iRepertoire HTBI primers and Arm-PCR of CDR3 regions. MiXCR, run by TCRdb on the multiplex PCR reads, gives a single entry per CDR3 protein. The data hold 600,000 to 850,000 distinct CDR3 sequences, with about 30% observed a single time. The sequencing here drew on peripheral blood mononuclear cells (PBMCs), taken when the disease was refractory, from a patient treated with antithyroid drugs. These receptors were taken from a female donor with Graves disease.

This clonotype was found many times. The chain joins TRBV12-3 or TRBV12-4 to TRBJ1-2, with 9 bases identical to TRBD1. CDR3 length: 13 amino acids. The trim removed 6 bases at V and 5 bases at J, leaving 4 bases unmatched. CDR3: CASSTGTGYGYTF. CDR3 DNA sequence: TGTGCCAGCAGCACCGGGACAGGGTATGGCTACACCTTC.

The V call is TRBV29-1, the J call TRBJ1-1, with 7 positions matching TRBD1. The CDR3 has 13 residues. V gave up 5 bases and J gave up 1 base; unmatched junction bases: 4. The germline CDR1 and CDR2 sequences are SQVTM and ANQGSEA. CDR3 DNA: TGCAGCGTTTGGCACAGGGGGAACACTGAAGCTTTCTTT. This sequence encodes CSVWHRGNTEAFF.

The chain's CDR3 is CASSLLVGPGTEAFF. In DNA form, the CDR3 reads TGTGCCAGCAGCTTATTGGTCGGCCCTGGCACTGAAGCTTTCTTT. The chain joins TRBV7-9 to TRBJ1-1; no clear D. CDR3 length equals 15 residues. Trimming removed 2 bases at V and 4 bases at J, with 14 bases between. CDR1 and CDR2 (germline): SEHNR, FQNEAQ (reference sequence).

About this clonotype itself: Possible read error: a much larger clone is one base away. The chain joins TRBV2 to TRBJ2-7; D gene ambiguous. Germline V lookup: CDR1 SNHLY, CDR2 FYNNEI. The CDR3 sequence is 13 residues long. CDR3 DNA: TGTGCCAGCAAGACCACCCCGCCCTACGAGCAGTGCTTC. Translation gives CASKTTPPYEQCF.

This clonotype was observed a handful of times. The genes are TRBV6-1 and TRBJ2-6; either TRBD1 or TRBD2 may fit D (5 bases each). There are 15 residues in the CDR3. CDR1 is MNHNS and CDR2 is SASEGT in the germline V gene. V dropped 8 bases and J dropped 2 bases, with 13 bases sitting between them. In DNA, the CDR3 is TGTGCCAGCCAATGGGGGACGGCTGGGGCCAACGTCCTGACTTTC. It yields the protein CASQWGTAGANVLTF.

This clonotype was observed a handful of times. J is TRBJ1-1 and V is TRBV5-1; no reliable D call. The germline gives CDR1 SGHRS, CDR2 YFSETQ. This CDR3 spans 14 amino acids. V was trimmed by 0 bases and J by 1 base, leaving 7 bases between them. This CDR3 reads CASSLASQNTEAFF. DNA of the CDR3: TGCGCCAGCAGCTTGGCAAGCCAGAACACTGAAGCTTTCTTT.